The 25 T cell receptor beta chains given below trace back to one sample, sequenced in a study of T cell responses to AZD1222 COVID-19 vaccine. Repertoires were generated with immunoSEQ multiplex PCR, while TCRdb's copy carries only in-frame clones and drops some. The table includes about 160,000 clones, around 94% detected once. Source: peripheral blood, taken 28 days after the second AZD1222 dose. These receptors were taken from an adult who received the AZD1222 COVID-19 vaccine.

The V call is TRBV28, the J call TRBJ1-1, with no clear D. CDR1 is MDHEN, CDR2 SYDVKM, per germline. This CDR3 has 15 residues. V lost 8 bases, J lost 2 bases, and 18 bases lay in between. CDR3 protein: CASPPSLTRNTEAFF. The CDR3 region has the DNA TGTGCCAGCCCACCCTCTTTGACCCGAAACACTGAAGCTTTCTTT.

The chain combines TRBV11-2 with TRBJ1-1; no clear D. The V end was cut by 0 bases, the J end by 8 bases, with 16 bases between. The CDR3 loop spans 15 amino acids. Germline CDR1 SGHAT, CDR2 FQNNGV. CDR3 sequence reads: CASSLEIGQVAEAFF. CDR3 DNA sequence: TGTGCCAGCAGCTTAGAGATCGGGCAGGTAGCGGAAGCTTTCTTT.

J is TRBJ1-1 and V is TRBV3-1 (or the pseudogene TRBV3-2); weak D call: TRBD1 (6 bases). CDR1 and CDR2 from the germline V gene are LGHDT and YNNKEL (reference sequence). V lost 3 bases and J lost 0, with 8 bases in between. This CDR3 region has 14 residues. As DNA, the CDR3 is TGTGCCAGCAGCCATCAGGGGTTGAACACTGAAGCTTTCTTT. It encodes CASSHQGLNTEAFF.

J is TRBJ2-7 and V is TRBV3-1 (or the pseudogene TRBV3-2); D is undetermined. The V end lost 5 bases, the J end lost 2 bases, and 10 bases lay between the germline ends. The CDR3 runs to 13 residues. Germline lookup yields CDR1 LGHDT and CDR2 YNNKEL (reference sequence). DNA for the CDR3: TGTGCCAGCAGCAGGCAGTCTACCTACGAGCAGTACTTC. Its protein is CASSRQSTYEQYF.

The J gene is TRBJ2-3, the V gene TRBV28; maybe TRBD2 (5 bases). Germline V gives CDR1 MDHEN, CDR2 SYDVKM. The CDR3 is 16 amino acids. V was cut by 7 bases and J by 2 bases, with 19 bases left in between. The chain's CDR3 is CASIPNVGEPTDTQYF. The CDR3 nucleotides read TGTGCCAGCATCCCTAATGTCGGGGAGCCCACAGATACGCAGTATTTT.

This sequence joins TRBV30 and TRBJ1-1; possible D gene TRBD1, 6 bases. CDR1 and CDR2 from the germline V gene are GTSNPN and SVGIG (reference sequence). The CDR3 extends over 14 amino acids. V was shortened by 4 bases and J by 0 bases, with 12 bases between the two germline ends. The CDR3 protein is CAWTMGGLNTEAFF. DNA for the CDR3: TGTGCCTGGACGATGGGGGGCCTGAACACTGAAGCTTTCTTT.

The CDR3 region is CASSQAGQKQETQYF. The CDR3 DNA follows: TGCGCCAGCAGCCAGGCGGGACAGAAGCAAGAGACCCAGTACTTC. The gene calls are TRBV4-1 and TRBJ2-5; D might be TRBD1 (7 bases). V was clipped by 3 bases and J by 2 bases, with 13 bases between them. CDR1 is MGHRA and CDR2 is YSYEKL in the germline V gene. The CDR3 is 15 residues long.

The chain joins TRBV4-1 to TRBJ1-4; 12 bases map to TRBD1. Trimming removed 4 bases from V and 7 bases from J; junction bases left unmatched: 10. The germline CDR1 and CDR2 sequences are MGHRA and YSYEKL. The CDR3 runs 17 residues. The CDR3 spells CASSRVPGQGASEKLFF. The CDR3 nucleotides read TGCGCCAGCAGCCGGGTACCGGGACAGGGGGCGAGTGAAAAACTGTTTTTT.

This clone was seen once. The V and J genes are TRBV7-6 and TRBJ2-1, with D maybe TRBD2 (6 bases). Trimming removed 5 bases at V and 0 bases at J, with 17 bases between. The germline CDR1 and CDR2 sequences are SGHVS and FNYEAQ. This CDR3 has 17 residues. This CDR3 is CASSPRDVKSSYNEQFF. CDR3 DNA: TGTGCCAGCAGCCCGCGGGACGTAAAGAGCTCCTACAATGAGCAGTTCTTC. Together with reference TRBV7-6 and TRBJ2-1, the CDR3 gives the full variable domain: GAGVSQSPRYKVTKRGQDVALRCDPISGHVSLYWYRQALGQGPEFLTYFNYEAQQDKSGLPNDRFSAERPEGSISTLTIQRTEQRDSAMYRCASSPRDVKSSYNEQFFGPGTRLTVL.

This sequence joins TRBV7-6 and TRBJ2-7; perhaps TRBD2 as D (6 bases). Trimming took off 4 bases at V and 2 bases at J, with 18 bases between the two ends. CDR1 and CDR2 from the germline V gene are SGHVS and FNYEAQ. The CDR3 sequence is 16 residues long. The CDR3 spells CASSSFSSWGAYEQYF. In DNA form, the CDR3 reads TGTGCCAGCAGCTCCTTTTCCTCCTGGGGGGCCTACGAGCAGTACTTC.

This chain uses TRBV15 with TRBJ1-5; D is unresolved. Trimming pared 0 bases from V and 4 bases from J, leaving 4 bases between. The CDR3 runs 13 residues. In germline, CDR1 is LNHNV, CDR2 YYDKDF (reference sequence). CDR3 DNA: TGTGCCACCAGCAGAGAGATAAATCAGCCCCAGCATTTT. This translates into CATSREINQPQHF.

V usage is TRBV7-2 and J usage is TRBJ2-3; D not certain. This CDR3 contains 14 residues. Germline CDR1 and CDR2: SGHTA and FQGNSA. Trimming left V 2 bases short and J 3 bases short, with 9 bases between. CDR3 amino acids: CASSLHPTTDTQYF. The DNA of the CDR3 is TGTGCCAGCAGCTTACATCCGACAACAGATACGCAGTATTTT. Based on the CDR3 plus reference TRBV7-2 and TRBJ2-3, the full variable domain is GAGVSQSPSNKVTEKGKDVELRCDPISGHTALYWYRQSLGQGLEFLIYFQGNSAPDKSGLPSDRFSAERTGGSVSTLTIQRTQQEDSAVYLCASSLHPTTDTQYFGPGTRLTVL.

J is TRBJ1-1 and V is TRBV15; D uncertain. Germline CDR1 is LNHNV and CDR2 is YYDKDF (reference sequence). V gave up 5 bases and J gave up 3 bases, with 19 bases separating them. This CDR3 has 16 residues. The CDR3 DNA reads as TGTGCCACCAGCCTTGAACGGCTCTCGGCGGACACTGAAGCTTTCTTT. Translated, it gives CATSLERLSADTEAFF.

Only one count was recorded for this clone. The chain has TRBV19 and TRBJ1-4; TRBD1 aligns across 9 bases. V was clipped by 5 bases and J by 5 bases; unmatched bases: 9. This CDR3 comprises 16 residues. The germline V gene has CDR1 LNHDA and CDR2 SQIVND (reference sequence). The CDR3 nucleotides read TGTGCCAGTAGTGGACAAGACAGGGGGGGAAATGAAAAACTGTTTTTT. Its translation: CASSGQDRGGNEKLFF.

The chain employs TRBV11-2 and TRBJ1-1; no clear D. This CDR3 contains 14 residues. The germline V gene encodes CDR1 SGHAT and CDR2 FQNNGV. Deletions cut 4 bases from V and 1 base from J, with 10 bases between. As DNA, the CDR3 is TGTGCCAGCAGCTCCCACTTGGGGAACACTGAAGCTTTCTTT. This gives the protein CASSSHLGNTEAFF.

J is TRBJ1-1 and V is TRBV28; TRBD1 is a possible D gene (5 bases). The CDR3 extends over 16 amino acids. Trimming removed 6 bases at V and 0 bases at J, with 17 bases between. Germline assignment: CDR1 MDHEN and CDR2 SYDVKM. The DNA of the CDR3 is TGTGCCAGCAGCCCAGACGACAGACACTTGAACACTGAAGCTTTCTTT. Its protein is CASSPDDRHLNTEAFF.

The chain is built from TRBV4-2 and TRBJ2-7, with TRBD2 identical over 8 bases. Germline V gives CDR1 LGHNA, CDR2 YNFKEQ. J lost 1 base, V lost 0 bases, and 5 bases had no gene match. The CDR3 consists of 16 residues. The CDR3 spells CASSQELGGRSYEQYF. The CDR3 DNA follows: TGTGCCAGCAGCCAAGAACTCGGCGGGAGGTCCTACGAGCAGTACTTC.

The chain has TRBV19 and TRBJ2-2; D unclear. This CDR3 is built from 16 residues. Trimming took off 7 bases at V and 5 bases at J, with 20 bases between the two ends. Looked up from germline, CDR1 is LNHDA and CDR2 is SQIVND (reference sequence). The CDR3 DNA reads TGTGCCAGTACTTGGTTAGAGCCCGTGTCAACCGGGGAGCTGTTTTTT. It is translated as CASTWLEPVSTGELFF.

V is TRBV5-1 and J is TRBJ2-3; TRBD2 might be the D (5 bases). Germline CDR1 and CDR2: SGHRS and YFSETQ. Trimming pared 0 bases from V and 5 bases from J, leaving 10 bases between. The CDR3 totals 14 residues. CDR3 sequence: CASSLGLGKDTQYF. CDR3 bases: TGCGCCAGCAGCTTGGGGCTCGGGAAAGATACGCAGTATTTT.

This clone was observed once. The chain uses TRBV18 and TRBJ2-1; 9 nucleotides line up with TRBD2. Germline-derived CDR1 and CDR2 are KGHSH and LQKENI. Trimming took 3 bases from V and 0 from J; bases not matched to a gene: 12. CDR3 length equals 19 residues. In DNA form, the CDR3 reads TGTGCCAGCTCACCCTCCTCAGGTAGCGGGAGTGGCTCCTACAATGAGCAGTTCTTC. This gives the protein CASSPSSGSGSGSYNEQFF.

The chain links TRBV27 to TRBJ1-5; a weak D match, TRBD1 (5 bases). The CDR3 covers 13 residues. The V end was cut by 0 bases, the J end by 6 bases, with 6 bases between. Germline-derived CDR1 and CDR2 are MNHEY and SMNVEV (reference sequence). The CDR3 loop is CASSLSGLQPQHF. Here the CDR3 DNA reads TGTGCCAGCAGTTTATCGGGGCTTCAGCCCCAGCATTTT.

V usage is TRBV15 and J usage is TRBJ1-4; TRBD1 might be the D (5 bases). CDR1 is LNHNV, CDR2 YYDKDF, per germline (reference sequence). V lost 0 bases and J 5 bases, leaving 10 bases between the germline ends. This CDR3 is built from 15 residues. The CDR3 sequence is CATSREAQVNEKLFF. The DNA for the CDR3 is TGTGCCACCAGCAGAGAAGCACAGGTGAATGAAAAACTGTTTTTT.

This chain links TRBV3-1 (or the pseudogene TRBV3-2) with TRBJ1-4; 9 nucleotides agree with TRBD1. V shed 6 bases, J shed 8 bases, and the junction held 16 bases outside the gene matches. Germline V gene lookup returns CDR1 LGHDT and CDR2 YNNKEL (reference sequence). The length of the CDR3 is 17 residues. This chain's CDR3 is CASSLTSPGTGWEKLFF. The CDR3 region has the DNA TGTGCCAGCAGTCTAACAAGCCCAGGGACAGGGTGGGAAAAACTGTTTTTT.

The chain uses TRBV7-6 and TRBJ2-3, with D possibly matching TRBD2 (6 bases). The V end lost 0 bases, the J end lost 0 bases, and 13 bases lay between the germline ends. This CDR3 contains 17 residues. The germline CDR1 and CDR2 sequences are SGHVS and FNYEAQ. This chain's CDR3 is CASSLALGGASTDTQYF. In DNA, the CDR3 is TGTGCCAGCAGCTTAGCGCTGGGGGGAGCGAGCACAGATACGCAGTATTTT.

V gene TRBV30 combines with J gene TRBJ1-1, with D unresolved. The ends were cut back, 4 bases at V and 0 bases at J, with 12 bases in the middle. There are 14 residues in the CDR3. Looked up from germline, CDR1 is GTSNPN and CDR2 is SVGIG (reference sequence). DNA of the CDR3: TGTGCCTGGAACGCCGGGCTCATGAACACTGAAGCTTTCTTT. Translation gives CAWNAGLMNTEAFF.